Each of the 16 T cell receptor beta chains below was sequenced from the same sample in a study of blood T cell repertoires in COVID-19. Only in-frame clones appear in the TCRdb table, and some are missing; sequencing was by immunoSEQ multiplex PCR. Among about 140,000 clones listed, 88% were seen once. Sequenced: peripheral blood. The receptors were sampled from a human donor with COVID-19, enrolled during active disease. The donor label of this sample is uncertain.

J is TRBJ2-1 and V is TRBV9; TRBD2 aligns across 13 bases. The J segment lost 10 bases and the V segment lost 3 bases, leaving 10 bases of the junction unmatched. The V gene's germline CDR1 is SGDLS and CDR2 YYNGEE. The length of the CDR3 is 16 residues. The CDR3 coding sequence is TGTGCCAGCAGCGCCGGGTGGACTAGCGGGAGTGTAGAGCAGTTCTTC. It is translated as CASSAGWTSGSVEQFF.

This clone occurred once. The CDR3 sequence is CASSFQGLYNEQFF. Here the CDR3 DNA reads TGCGCCAGCAGCTTTCAGGGATTGTACAATGAGCAGTTCTTC. The chain links TRBV5-1 to TRBJ2-1, with a weak D call TRBD1 (5 bases). The CDR3 spans 14 residues. Trimming cost V 2 bases and J 4 bases, with 10 bases left between them. Looked up from germline, CDR1 is SGHRS and CDR2 is YFSETQ.

The chain uses TRBV10-3 and TRBJ1-2, with a weak D call TRBD1 (6 bases). The CDR3 loop spans 14 amino acids. Germline lookup yields CDR1 ENHRY and CDR2 SYGVKD. V was trimmed by 6 bases and J by 1 base, leaving 12 bases between them. The CDR3 is CAIRGEDSNYGYTF. In DNA form, the CDR3 reads TGTGCCATCAGGGGAGAGGACAGTAACTATGGCTACACCTTC.

CDR3 sequence: CASSVGTGNQGQPQHF. In DNA form, the CDR3 reads TGTGCCAGCAGCGTAGGGACAGGGAATCAAGGTCAGCCCCAGCATTTT. This sequence joins TRBV9 and TRBJ1-5; 8 bases line up with TRBD1. V was pared by 0 bases and J by 6 bases, with 8 bases of the junction left unmatched. Germline V lookup: CDR1 SGDLS, CDR2 YYNGEE. This CDR3 comprises 16 residues.

V usage is TRBV7-9 and J usage is TRBJ1-2, with 7 bases aligning to TRBD1. The germline CDR1 and CDR2 sequences are SEHNR and FQNEAQ (reference sequence). V shed 3 bases, J shed 5 bases, and the junction held 9 bases outside the gene matches. The CDR3 contains 15 residues. The CDR3 bases are TGTGCCAGCAGCTTGGGGACAGCCGCCGGGTATGGCTACACCTTC. Translated, it gives CASSLGTAAGYGYTF.

The chain has TRBV28 and TRBJ1-3, with TRBD1 identical over 7 bases. With 8 bases clipped from V and 0 bases from J, the junction kept 10 bases outside the gene matches. Germline-derived CDR1 and CDR2 are MDHEN and SYDVKM. The CDR3 spans 16 residues. The DNA of the CDR3 is TGTGCCAGCGGACAGGACCTATCCATCTCTGGAAACACCATATATTTT. Translating it yields CASGQDLSISGNTIYF.

The chain recombines TRBV27 with TRBJ2-1; 12 nucleotides agree with TRBD2. Germline values: CDR1 MNHEY, CDR2 SMNVEV (reference sequence). V lost 6 bases to trimming and J lost 11 bases; unmatched junction nucleotides: 5. This CDR3 is built from 13 residues. The CDR3 DNA is TGTGCCAGCAGGACTAGCGGGGGCCTTCAGCAGTTCTTC. Its translation: CASRTSGGLQQFF.

The genes are TRBV7-2 and TRBJ2-3, with 11 bases that match TRBD1. Trimming cost V 1 base and J 4 bases; bases outside gene matches: 10. Germline values: CDR1 SGHTA, CDR2 FQGNSA. The CDR3 contains 18 residues. CDR3 amino acids: CASSLDVPGQGASDTQYF. The CDR3 nucleotides are TGTGCCAGCAGCTTAGACGTCCCTGGACAGGGGGCTTCAGATACGCAGTATTTT.

This sequence joins TRBV7-9 and TRBJ1-2; D not certain. Looked up from germline, CDR1 is SEHNR and CDR2 is FQNEAQ (reference sequence). The ends were cut back, 1 base at V and 8 bases at J, with 5 bases in the middle. This CDR3 has 11 amino acids. The CDR3 sequence: CASSLEAGYTF. The DNA of the CDR3 is TGTGCCAGCAGCTTAGAAGCAGGCTACACCTTC.

This clone occurred once. The chain has TRBV12-3 or TRBV12-4 and TRBJ1-1; D is unresolved. V gave up 2 bases and J gave up 3 bases, with 7 bases separating them. The length of the CDR3 is 13 residues. This CDR3 reads CASSLLSDTEAFF. The CDR3 DNA is TGTGCCAGCAGTTTACTGTCAGACACTGAAGCTTTCTTT.

The table lists this clone with a few counts. The chain employs TRBV29-1 and TRBJ1-2; 9 bases align to TRBD1. CDR1 and CDR2 from the germline V gene are SQVTM and ANQGSEA. This CDR3 has 15 residues. After removal of 3 bases from V and 8 bases from J, the junction contained 13 bases not matched to a gene. This CDR3 is CSVDIGSGTGMGYTF. CDR3 DNA: TGCAGCGTTGATATCGGCTCCGGGACAGGGATGGGCTACACCTTC.

In this sample, this clone turned up a few times. This sample includes further DNA sequences coding for the same CDR3. The chain uses TRBV18 and TRBJ1-3, with a weak D call TRBD1 (6 bases). V lost 6 bases, J lost 0 bases, and 12 bases lay in between. This CDR3 contains 15 residues. Germline V CDR1 and CDR2: KGHSH, LQKENI. The CDR3 nucleotides read TGTGCCAGCTCGAGCGGACAGTCCTCTGGAAACACCATATATTTT. Amino acid sequence: CASSSGQSSGNTIYF. Based on the CDR3 plus reference TRBV18 and TRBJ1-3, the full variable domain is NAGVMQNPRHLVRRRGQEARLRCSPMKGHSHVYWYRQLPEEGLKFMVYLQKENIIDESGMPKERFSAEFPKEGPSILRIQQVVRGDSAAYFCASSSGQSSGNTIYFGEGSWLTVV.

The V call is TRBV2, the J call TRBJ2-7; D is perhaps TRBD1 (6 bases). Germline CDR1 and CDR2: SNHLY and FYNNEI. Trimming shortened V by 6 bases and J by 1 base, and 16 bases separated the two germline ends. The CDR3 contains 15 residues. CDR3 region: CASSRPRGFSYEQYF. Written as DNA, the CDR3 is TGTGCCAGCAGCCGGCCCAGGGGCTTTTCCTACGAGCAGTACTTC.

The chain combines TRBV5-1 with TRBJ2-7; D is uncertain. CDR3 size: 16 residues. The germline V gene encodes CDR1 SGHRS and CDR2 YFSETQ. Deletions cut 0 bases from V and 2 bases from J, with 15 bases between. The CDR3 region has the DNA TGCGCCAGCAGCTTGGCCAGAGGCGGTCCCCCCTACGAGCAGTACTTC. Translation gives CASSLARGGPPYEQYF.

This chain connects TRBV9 to TRBJ2-2; D possibly corresponds to TRBD1 (5 bases). In germline, CDR1 is SGDLS, CDR2 YYNGEE. The CDR3 runs 14 residues. The V gene lost 7 bases and the J gene lost 0 bases, with 10 bases spanning the gap. The CDR3 bases are TGTGCCAGCTCAGGGTTCGCGAACACCGGGGAGCTGTTTTTT. This sequence encodes CASSGFANTGELFF.

Here the CDR3 reads CATQADYSSYEQYF. CDR3 DNA: TGTGCCACCCAAGCGGACTATAGCTCCTACGAGCAGTACTTC. This chain connects TRBV2 to TRBJ2-7; TRBD2 might be the D (6 bases). Germline CDR1 reads SNHLY; CDR2 reads FYNNEI. V was pared by 10 bases and J by 0 bases, with 16 bases between. This CDR3 has 14 residues.